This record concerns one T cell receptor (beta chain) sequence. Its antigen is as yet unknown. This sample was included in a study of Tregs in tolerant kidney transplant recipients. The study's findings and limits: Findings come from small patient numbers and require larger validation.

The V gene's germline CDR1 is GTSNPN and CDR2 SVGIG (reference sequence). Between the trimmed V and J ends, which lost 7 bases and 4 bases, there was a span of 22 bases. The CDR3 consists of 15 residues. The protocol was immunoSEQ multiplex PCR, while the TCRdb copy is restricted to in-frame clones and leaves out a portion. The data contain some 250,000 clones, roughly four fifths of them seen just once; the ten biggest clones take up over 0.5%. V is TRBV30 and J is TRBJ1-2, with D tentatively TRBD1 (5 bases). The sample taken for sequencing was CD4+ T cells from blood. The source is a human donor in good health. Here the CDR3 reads CAYRGRTLLLYGYTF. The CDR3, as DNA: TGTGCCTACCGGGGACGGACCCTCCTTCTCTATGGCTACACCTTC.